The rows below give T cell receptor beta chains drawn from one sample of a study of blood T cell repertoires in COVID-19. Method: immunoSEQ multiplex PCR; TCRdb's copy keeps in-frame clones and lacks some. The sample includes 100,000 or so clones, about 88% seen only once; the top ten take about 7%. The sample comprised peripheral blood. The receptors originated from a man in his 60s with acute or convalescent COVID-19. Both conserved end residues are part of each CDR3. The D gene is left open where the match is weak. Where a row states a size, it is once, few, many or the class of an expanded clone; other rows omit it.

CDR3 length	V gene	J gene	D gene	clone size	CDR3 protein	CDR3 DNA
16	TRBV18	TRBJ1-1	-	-	CASSPGISGRDTEAFF	TGTGCCAGCTCACCAGGGATTTCGGGGCGGGATACTGAAGCTTTCTTT
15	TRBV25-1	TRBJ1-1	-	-	CASSGPGQKNTEAFF	TGTGCCAGCAGTGGACCGGGACAAAAGAACACTGAAGCTTTCTTT
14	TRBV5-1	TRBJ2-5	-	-	CASSPRGWQETQYF	TGCGCCAGCAGCCCCAGGGGATGGCAAGAGACCCAGTACTTC
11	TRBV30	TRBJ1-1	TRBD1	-	CAWGEGAKAFF	TGTGCCTGGGGGGAGGGGGCAAAGGCTTTCTTT
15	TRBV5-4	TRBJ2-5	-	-	CASSNDRLTQETQYF	TGTGCCAGCAGCAATGACAGGCTCACCCAAGAGACCCAGTACTTC
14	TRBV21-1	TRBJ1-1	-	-	CASSNSGAQAEAFF	TGTGCCAGCAGCAATTCAGGGGCGCAGGCTGAAGCTTTCTTT
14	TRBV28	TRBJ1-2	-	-	CASSLRGREHGYTF	TGTGCCAGCAGTTTGCGGGGGCGGGAGCATGGCTACACCTTC
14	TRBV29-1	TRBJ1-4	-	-	CSVHPGNSPEKLFF	TGCAGCGTTCACCCAGGCAACTCCCCTGAAAAACTGTTTTTT
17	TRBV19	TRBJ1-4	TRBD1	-	CASSPGQALATNEKLFF	TGTGCCAGTAGTCCGGGACAGGCCCTTGCAACTAATGAAAAACTGTTTTTT
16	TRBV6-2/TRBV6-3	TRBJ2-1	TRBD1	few	CASSPGQGASYNEQFF	TGTGCCAGCAGCCCTGGACAGGGGGCATCCTACAATGAGCAGTTCTTC
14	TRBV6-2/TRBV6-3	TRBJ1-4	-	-	CASSYSGAGEKLFF	TGTGCCAGCAGTTACTCGGGGGCTGGTGAAAAACTGTTTTTT
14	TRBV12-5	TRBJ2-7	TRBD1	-	CASGSGQGLYEQYF	TGTGCTAGTGGTTCGGGACAGGGCCTTTACGAGCAGTACTTC
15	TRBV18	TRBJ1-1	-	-	CASSPQGSMNTEAFF	TGTGCCAGCTCACCGCAGGGCTCGATGAACACTGAAGCTTTCTTT
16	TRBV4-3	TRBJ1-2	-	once	CASSQDGGNVIYGYTF	TGCGCCAGCAGCCAAGATGGGGGGAACGTGATCTATGGCTACACCTTC
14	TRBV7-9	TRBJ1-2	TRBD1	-	CASSAGTAPGGYTF	TGTGCCAGCAGCGCCGGGACAGCCCCTGGAGGCTACACCTTC
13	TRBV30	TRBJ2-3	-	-	CAWTEGLLGTQYF	TGTGCCTGGACGGAGGGCCTACTCGGTACGCAGTATTTT
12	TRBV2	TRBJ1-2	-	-	CASSEGRYGYTF	TGTGCCAGCAGTGAGGGCAGATATGGCTACACCTTC
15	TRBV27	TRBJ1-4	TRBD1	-	CASSGSGTGDEKLFF	TGTGCCAGCAGTGGATCCGGGACAGGTGATGAAAAACTGTTTTTT
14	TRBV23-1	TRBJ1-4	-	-	CASSQSGVNEKLFF	TGCGCCAGCAGTCAATCCGGAGTTAATGAAAAACTGTTTTTT
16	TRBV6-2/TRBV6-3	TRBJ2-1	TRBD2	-	CASSSARGSSYNEQFF	TGTGCCAGCAGTTCCGCGCGGGGGAGCTCCTACAATGAGCAGTTCTTC
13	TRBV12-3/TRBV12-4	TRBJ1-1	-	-	CASSLAPGFEAFF	TGTGCCAGCAGTTTAGCACCGGGGTTTGAAGCTTTCTTT
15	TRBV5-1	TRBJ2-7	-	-	CASSLNSEAAYEQYF	TGCGCCAGCAGCCTCAACTCGGAGGCCGCCTACGAGCAGTACTTC
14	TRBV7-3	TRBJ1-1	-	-	CASSRGWGDTEAFF	TGTGCCAGCAGCCGAGGATGGGGGGACACTGAAGCTTTCTTT
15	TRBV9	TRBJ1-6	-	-	CASSVGLSYNSPLHF	TGTGCCAGCAGCGTGGGACTCTCCTATAATTCACCCCTCCACTTT
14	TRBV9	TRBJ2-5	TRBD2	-	CASSPGTSGETQYF	TGTGCCAGCAGCCCCGGGACTAGTGGGGAGACCCAGTACTTC
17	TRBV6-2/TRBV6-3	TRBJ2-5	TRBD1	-	CASSDHPGQGALETQYF	TGTGCCAGCAGTGACCACCCGGGACAGGGGGCCTTGGAGACCCAGTACTTC
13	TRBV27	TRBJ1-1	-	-	CASSYQGSTEAFF	TGTGCCAGCAGTTATCAGGGAAGCACTGAAGCTTTCTTT
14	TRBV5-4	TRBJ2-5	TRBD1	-	CASSIPGQPETQYF	TGTGCCAGCAGTATACCGGGACAGCCAGAGACCCAGTACTTC
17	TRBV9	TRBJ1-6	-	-	CASSVGPQSSYNSPLHF	TGTGCCAGCAGCGTAGGACCACAGAGCTCCTATAATTCACCCCTCCACTTT
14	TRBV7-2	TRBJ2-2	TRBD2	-	CASSSSGGAGELFF	TGTGCCAGCAGCTCTAGCGGGGGGGCCGGGGAGCTGTTTTTT
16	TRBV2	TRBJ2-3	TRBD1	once	CASSALGQGASDTQYF	TGTGCCAGCAGTGCTCTCGGACAGGGGGCATCGGATACGCAGTATTTT
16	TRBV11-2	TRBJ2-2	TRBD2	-	CASRNGLAGTTGELFF	TGTGCCAGCAGGAACGGACTAGCGGGAACCACCGGGGAGCTGTTTTTT
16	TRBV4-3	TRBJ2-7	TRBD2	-	CASSSRLWGGNYEQYF	TGCGCCAGCAGCTCCCGACTTTGGGGGGGGAACTACGAGCAGTACTTC
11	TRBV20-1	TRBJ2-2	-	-	CSADITGELFF	TGCAGTGCAGACATCACCGGGGAGCTGTTTTTT
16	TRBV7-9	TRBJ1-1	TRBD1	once	CASSPPGQGARTEAFF	TGTGCCAGCAGCCCGCCGGGACAGGGGGCGAGGACTGAAGCTTTCTTT
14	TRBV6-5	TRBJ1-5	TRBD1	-	CASRRTGEGQPQHF	TGTGCCAGCAGAAGGACAGGGGAGGGTCAGCCCCAGCATTTT
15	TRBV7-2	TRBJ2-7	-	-	CASSQSTPRGYEQYF	TGTGCCAGCAGCCAGTCCACGCCTAGGGGTTACGAGCAGTACTTC
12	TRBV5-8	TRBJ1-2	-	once	CASSSNSVGYTF	TGTGCCAGCAGCTCAAACTCTGTCGGCTACACCTTC
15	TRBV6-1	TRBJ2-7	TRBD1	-	CASSEMDRGKHEQYF	TGTGCCAGCAGTGAAATGGACAGGGGGAAGCACGAGCAGTACTTC
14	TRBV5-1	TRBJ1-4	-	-	CASSSAGASEKLFF	TGCGCCAGCAGCTCCGCAGGGGCCTCTGAAAAACTGTTTTTT
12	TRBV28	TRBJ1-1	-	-	CASSVPGWAAFF	TGTGCCAGCAGTGTTCCCGGTTGGGCAGCTTTCTTT
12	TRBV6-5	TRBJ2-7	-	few	CASTSGAGEQYF	TGTGCCAGCACCAGCGGAGCTGGGGAGCAGTACTTC
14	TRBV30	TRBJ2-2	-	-	CAWSPGIRTGELFF	TGTGCCTGGAGTCCGGGGATACGAACCGGGGAGCTGTTTTTT
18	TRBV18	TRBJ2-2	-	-	CASSPIPPRQLTTGELFF	TGTGCCAGCTCACCAATCCCGCCCCGTCAGTTAACCACCGGGGAGCTGTTTTTT
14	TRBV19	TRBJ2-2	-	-	CASKDTGTTGELFF	TGTGCCAGTAAAGACACAGGGACCACCGGGGAGCTGTTTTTT
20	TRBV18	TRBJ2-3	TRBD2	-	CASSPARTSGGSAHTDTQYF	TGTGCCAGCTCACCAGCTAGGACTAGCGGGGGGTCAGCACACACAGATACGCAGTATTTT
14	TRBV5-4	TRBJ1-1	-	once	CASRTELGGTEAFF	TGTGCCAGCAGGACAGAGCTAGGGGGCACTGAAGCTTTCTTT
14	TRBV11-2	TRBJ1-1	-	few	CASSLDPLNTEAFF	TGTGCCAGCAGCTTAGATCCTCTGAACACTGAAGCTTTCTTT
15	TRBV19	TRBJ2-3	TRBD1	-	CASSKTGAGTDTQYF	TGTGCCAGTAGTAAGACAGGGGCGGGCACAGATACGCAGTATTTT
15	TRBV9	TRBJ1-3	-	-	CASSGEGAWGNTIYF	TGTGCCAGCAGCGGTGAGGGTGCGTGGGGAAACACCATATATTTT
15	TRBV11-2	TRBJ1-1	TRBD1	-	CASSPGTVVDTEAFF	TGTGCCAGCAGCCCGGGGACAGTTGTAGACACTGAAGCTTTCTTT
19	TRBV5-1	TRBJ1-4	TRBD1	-	CASSRDRGSGYATNEKLFF	TGCGCCAGCAGCCGGGACAGGGGTTCCGGTTATGCAACTAATGAAAAACTGTTTTTT
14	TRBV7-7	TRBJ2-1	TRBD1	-	CASSLSGGHNEQFF	TGTGCCAGCAGCTTATCAGGGGGACACAATGAGCAGTTCTTC
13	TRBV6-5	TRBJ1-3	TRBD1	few	CASRGTVGNTIYF	TGTGCCAGCAGAGGGACAGTAGGAAACACCATATATTTT
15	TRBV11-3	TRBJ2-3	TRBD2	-	CASSFRGGNTDTQYF	TGTGCCAGCAGCTTTCGGGGGGGCAACACAGATACGCAGTATTTT